Given below is one T cell receptor (beta chain) in context. No antigen is known for it. No base qualities exist here, and no much larger clone lies one base off it. The treatment or condition label for this specimen denotes: roughly 19 received Ad26.COV2.S at low or high dose, single or two shots; roughly five received placebo; per-sample allocation not given. For vaccine and placebo recipients, the sequenced repertoires came from samples collected on day 63 after the first injection. In Cohort 1b, around 25 adults aged 18-55 years were enrolled at a single site in Boston, USA, between 29 July and 7 August 2020. Ad26.COV2.S was a replication-incompetent adenovirus type 26 vector expressing a prefusion-stabilized SARS-CoV-2 spike protein from the original Wuhan strain. Counted from cysteine to phenylalanine, this CDR3 has 14 amino acids. The retained sequence is limited to the CDR3, 42 bases, with the frame set at the first base. V sheds 0 bases and J sheds 3 bases, leaving 8 bases between their ends. Via the germline V gene (reference sequence), CDR1 is LGHDT and CDR2 YNNKEL.

The data are from a study of Ad26.COV2.S vaccination and SARS-CoV-2 variants (dated by TCRdb to the early 2020s). Context from the whole study: Donors in the vaccine arm were drawn from COV1001, a multicentre, randomized, double-blind, placebo-controlled phase I-IIa trial testing Ad26.COV2.S in healthy adults. Ad26.COV2.S was administered intramuscularly at a dose of 5x10^10 or 1x10^11 viral particles, either as one shot or as two shots given 56 days apart. Sequencing of the TCRbeta repertoire served to evaluate the specificity and breadth of SARS-CoV-2-reactive T cell receptors following Ad26.COV2.S vaccination. A total of approximately 32 samples were included in the TCR-sequenced set, comprising roughly 19 Ad26.COV2.S vaccine recipients, 5 placebo recipients and 8 SARS-CoV-2 convalescent individuals. Trial participants were randomized into five groups of five: low-dose or high-dose Ad26.COV2.S given once or twice, or placebo on both occasions. Investigators did not know the trial group allocation while performing experiments and assessing outcomes. General findings and caveats noted by the study authors: Comparable non-spike TCR breadth was observed between vaccine and placebo recipients, consistent with only spike being contained in the vaccine. Higher spike-specific TCR breadth was observed in Ad26.COV2.S recipients than in placebo recipients (P = 0.0014). The authors noted that the TCR breadth and depth analyses may have underestimated total T cell responses. After vaccination, spike-specific CD8+ and CD4+ T cell responses were reported to show substantial breadth. The study lacked the statistical power to compare responses across vaccine doses or regimens.

The immunoSEQ Assay was the method used to sequence TCRbeta CDR3 regions. After extraction, genomic DNA underwent amplification by bias-controlled multiplex PCR, followed by high-throughput sequencing. On the authors' methods: To quantify the absolute abundance of every unique TCRbeta CDR3 region, sequences were collapsed and filtered. T cell fraction was estimated by normalizing TCRbeta template counts to usable DNA, with usable DNA measured through amplification of reference genes found in all nucleated cells. Repertoire TCRs were annotated as SARS-CoV-2-specific when V gene, CDR3 amino acid sequence and J gene were exactly matched to a known reactive TCR set. MIRA supplied the reference SARS-CoV-2 TCR set, which was filtered for enrichment in COVID-19-positive ImmuneCODE repertoires so that public or cross-reactive TCRs were removed. Based on the MIRA antigens, annotated TCRs were further analysed at the level of specific ORF or position within ORF. Breadth was defined as the number of annotated unique rearrangements divided by the total number of unique productive rearrangements, and depth was defined as the summed frequency of the annotated unique rearrangements. Two-sided Wilcoxon rank-sum tests were used to compare TCR breadth between groups. TCRdb stores this immuneACCESS table with in-frame sequences only. Part of the clones is absent; in the studies checked, under half of the shortfall reflects unresolved V genes, and no reason is known for the rest. For V, J and clone size, that table is used; D and trimming come from the DNA. Across this sample there are 400,000 to 450,000 clones, with 92% seen only once. The ten largest clones take up over 1.5% of the sample.

Here the chain combines TRBV3-1 (or the pseudogene TRBV3-2) and TRBJ1-1; no confident D gene assignment can be made. The sample was peripheral blood, taken in a trial of Ad26.COV2.S vaccine versus placebo. The sequence derives from a person between 18 and 59 years old who received the Ad26.COV2.S COVID-19 vaccine or a placebo. The DNA sequence is given as TGTGCCAGCAGCCAAGAGTCCTGGGACACTGAAGCTTTCTTT. Its coded protein is CASSQESWDTEAFF.